These T cell receptor beta chains were read from a single sample in a study of T cell responses to AZD1222 COVID-19 vaccine. The assay was immunoSEQ multiplex PCR, and TCRdb's table has in-frame clones only and misses some. The data contain more than 95,000 clones, around 90% of them singletons. Sequenced material: peripheral blood, taken on day 0 of AZD1222 vaccination. The receptors originated from an adult in good health. CDR3s leave out the opening cysteine and the closing phenylalanine or tryptophan.

j_gene,v_gene,CDR3aa
TRBJ2-7,TRBV9,ASSVDSVYEQY
TRBJ2-1,TRBV7-2,ASSLDTSGGYNEQF
TRBJ1-5,TRBV2,ASSGQGVVQPQH
TRBJ2-7,TRBV27,ASSYTGLSYEQY
TRBJ2-7,TRBV29-1,SVWGIDRVPYEQY
TRBJ1-1,TRBV5-6,ASSFDRAQRGAF
TRBJ2-3,TRBV10-3,AIRKAEAGFSSTDTQY
TRBJ1-1,TRBV19,ASSLLTTPSMRAF
TRBJ1-4,TRBV10-1,ASSVKTERKGNEKLWVDEKLF
TRBJ1-5,TRBV28,ASSLRGGNHQPQH
TRBJ1-1,TRBV18,ASSPTRNTEAF
TRBJ1-2,TRBV6-4,ASSDYFTGLPYGYT
TRBJ2-1,TRBV6-2/TRBV6-3,ASSYGAAPPLDEQF
TRBJ1-3,TRBV6-5,ASSYSTLSGNTIY
TRBJ1-4,TRBV7-9,ASRQGAGEKLF
TRBJ2-5,TRBV5-1,ASSRGDGQETQY
TRBJ1-5,TRBV28,ASSSPGTGNQPQH
TRBJ2-7,TRBV11-2,ASSLKATANYEQY
TRBJ1-4,TRBV29-1,SVPLPGQGEKLF
TRBJ2-3,TRBV19,ASTSSWTGGRDTQY
TRBJ2-7,TRBV29-1,SAQPWEGVNEQY
TRBJ2-7,TRBV29-1,SVELAATYEQY
TRBJ2-7,TRBV6-1,ASSEGLGQGAREQY